Shown below are 20 T cell receptor beta chains from a single sample sequenced in a study of shared clonotypes between healthy human individuals. Assay: immunoSEQ multiplex PCR; the TCRdb copy retains only in-frame clones and omits some. The sample lists over a million clones, 95% to 99% occurring once. The sequenced sample was naive CD4+ T cells sorted from blood. The subset here: CD45RA+ positively selected. The origin of the receptors is a man aged 30-40 years in good health.

V and J are TRBV9 and TRBJ2-1, with D hard to call. The CDR3 extends over 14 amino acids. The V end was cut by 0 bases, the J end by 3 bases, with 7 bases between. Per the germline V gene, CDR1 is SGDLS and CDR2 is YYNGEE. The CDR3 DNA follows: TGTGCCAGCAGCGTAGCCGAGGTCTACAATGAGCAGTTCTTC. This gives the protein CASSVAEVYNEQFF.

The genes are TRBV2 and TRBJ2-2; perhaps TRBD1 as D (7 bases). Per the germline V gene, CDR1 is SNHLY and CDR2 is FYNNEI. V was cut by 7 bases and J by 4 bases, with 16 bases left in between. The CDR3 totals 15 residues. The CDR3 loop is CASTQGGPPTGELFF. The DNA of the CDR3 is TGTGCCAGCACCCAGGGGGGACCCCCCACCGGGGAGCTGTTTTTT. Full variable domain (rest looked up from reference TRBV2 and TRBJ2-2): EPEVTQTPSHQVTQMGQEVILRCVPISNHLYFYWYRQILGQKVEFLVSFYNNEISEKSEIFDDQFSVERPDGSNFTLKIRSTKLEDSAMYFCASTQGGPPTGELFFGEGSRLTVL.

V gene TRBV4-3 combines with J gene TRBJ2-1; D tentatively reads TRBD1 or TRBD2 (5 bases each). This CDR3 has 17 residues. The germline gives CDR1 LGHNA, CDR2 YSLEER. V gave up 1 base and J gave up 4 bases, with 17 bases separating them. In DNA form, the CDR3 reads TGCGCCAGCAGCCAAGCTCCTCCGTGGGGGAGTTACAATGAGCAGTTCTTC. As protein: CASSQAPPWGSYNEQFF.

Concerning this clone itself: Other nucleotide sequences in the sample specify the same CDR3. V and J are TRBV7-3 and TRBJ2-1; possible D gene TRBD2, 6 bases. The CDR3 has 15 residues. Germline CDR1 is SGHTA and CDR2 is FQGTGA. V lost 2 bases and J lost 4, with 12 bases in between. The CDR3 region has the DNA TGTGCCAGCAGCTTACTCGCGGGACCGTACAATGAGCAGTTCTTC. This translates into CASSLLAGPYNEQFF.

This chain's CDR3 is CASRPSGRFHEQYF. The CDR3 nucleotides read TGTGCCAGCAGACCTAGCGGGAGGTTTCACGAGCAGTACTTC. The J gene is TRBJ2-7, the V gene TRBV27, with 11 bases lining up with TRBD2. The CDR3 has 14 amino acids. CDR1 and CDR2 from the germline V gene are MNHEY and SMNVEV (reference sequence). Unmatched junction bases numbered 6, after V lost 6 bases and J lost 5 bases.

The chain joins TRBV6-5 to TRBJ2-1, with 8 positions matching TRBD1. CDR3 length: 14 residues. The junction had 6 bases not matched to a gene; V was cut back by 2 bases and J by 9 bases. Germline CDR1 reads MNHEY; CDR2 reads SVGAGI. In DNA form, the CDR3 reads TGTGCCAGCAGTTACCGGACAGGGTCCGTTGAGCAGTTCTTC. This gives the protein CASSYRTGSVEQFF.

The chain carries TRBV18 and TRBJ2-2; D uncertain. Trimming took 2 bases from V and 0 from J, leaving 10 bases between them. Germline V gene sequence: CDR1 KGHSH, CDR2 LQKENI. The CDR3 length is 16 residues. Written as DNA, the CDR3 is TGTGCCAGCTCACCATTACCGGCCCCGAACACCGGGGAGCTGTTTTTT. This translates into CASSPLPAPNTGELFF.

The sample holds one count of this clone. This chain joins TRBV28 and TRBJ1-5, with TRBD1 as a possible D gene (6 bases). Trimming took off 6 bases at V and 6 bases at J, with 15 bases between the two ends. There are 14 residues in the CDR3. Germline loops: CDR1 MDHEN, CDR2 SYDVKM. CDR3 in amino acids: CASRVQGVGQPQHF. The DNA of the CDR3 is TGTGCCAGCAGGGTACAGGGAGTCGGTCAGCCCCAGCATTTT.

A word on this clone: Other DNA sequences in the sample encode the same CDR3. This rearrangement joins TRBV5-1 to TRBJ1-2; no clear D gene. This CDR3 is 13 amino acids long. Germline V gene data show CDR1 as SGHRS and CDR2 as YFSETQ. Trimming took 0 bases from V and 4 from J, leaving 7 bases between them. The CDR3 DNA is TGCGCCAGCAGCTTGGAGGGATCCTATGGCTACACCTTC. This translates into CASSLEGSYGYTF.

This clone has only one observation. Within the sample, other DNA sequences also encode this same CDR3. V usage is TRBV6-5 and J usage is TRBJ2-2; unclear D gene. V was shortened by 0 bases and J by 5 bases, with 10 bases between the two germline ends. Germline loops: CDR1 MNHEY, CDR2 SVGAGI. The CDR3 length is 15 residues. The CDR3 DNA follows: TGTGCCAGCAGTTACTCGACTCCCGGGACCGGGGAGCTGTTTTTT. It yields the protein CASSYSTPGTGELFF.

The J gene is TRBJ2-3, the V gene TRBV5-1, with D tentatively TRBD2 (5 bases). CDR1 is SGHRS and CDR2 is YFSETQ in the germline V gene. CDR3 length: 14 residues. Trimming removed 1 base from V and 4 bases from J, with 10 bases in between. Here the CDR3 reads CASSLRLAPDTQYF. CDR3 DNA: TGCGCCAGCAGCTTGCGGCTAGCCCCAGATACGCAGTATTTT.

Only one count was recorded for this clone. The V and J genes are TRBV11-3 and TRBJ2-3, with unresolved D. CDR1 and CDR2 (germline): SGHNT, YENEEA. The CDR3 covers 12 residues. The V and J ends lost 6 bases and 1 base respectively, with 5 bases between them. This CDR3 reads CASRSGTDTQYF. Here the CDR3 DNA reads TGTGCCAGCAGGTCGGGCACAGATACGCAGTATTTT.

The V call is TRBV7-2, the J call TRBJ2-3; D is perhaps TRBD1 or TRBD2 (7 bases each). Germline lookup yields CDR1 SGHTA and CDR2 FQGNSA. V was clipped by 4 bases and J by 7 bases, with 18 bases between them. The CDR3 is made up of 15 amino acids. The CDR3 sequence: CASSSRGGTPYTQYF. The CDR3 DNA sequence: TGTGCCAGCAGCTCCAGGGGGGGGACACCTTATACGCAGTATTTT.

This clone occurred once. Additional DNA sequences in this sample encode the identical CDR3. V and J are TRBV20-1 and TRBJ2-7; D is undetermined. From germline, CDR1 is DFQATT and CDR2 SNEGSKA (reference sequence). Trimming removed 6 bases at V and 2 bases at J, with 8 bases between. The CDR3 sequence is 11 residues long. The CDR3: CSAGETYEQYF. DNA for the CDR3: TGCAGTGCCGGCGAGACCTACGAGCAGTACTTC.

The CDR3 here is CASSYVSNQPQHF. The CDR3 nucleotides read TGTGCCAGCAGCTACGTGAGCAATCAGCCCCAGCATTTT. The rearrangement uses TRBV11-2 and TRBJ1-5; D unresolved. Trimming removed 4 bases at V and 1 base at J, with 5 bases between. Germline CDR1 and CDR2: SGHAT and FQNNGV. This CDR3 contains 13 residues.

This clone has just one count. The chain links TRBV27 to TRBJ2-7; 15 bases are shared with TRBD2. The CDR3 covers 18 residues. CDR1 and CDR2 (germline): MNHEY, SMNVEV (reference sequence). Unmatched junction bases numbered 12, after V lost 6 bases and J lost 3 bases. This CDR3 is CASRLVLGLAGGGYEQYF. CDR3 DNA: TGTGCCAGCAGACTAGTATTGGGACTAGCGGGAGGCGGCTACGAGCAGTACTTC.

The chain employs TRBV5-4 and TRBJ2-2, with a weak D call TRBD2 (5 bases). CDR3 length: 15 residues. V was cut by 4 bases and J by 5 bases, with 15 bases left in between. The germline gives CDR1 SGHNT, CDR2 YYREEE (reference sequence). The CDR3 coding sequence is TGTGCCAGCAGCGCCGGGATCCTAAGAACCGGGGAGCTGTTTTTT. It translates to CASSAGILRTGELFF.

The chain carries TRBV30 and TRBJ2-7; possible D gene TRBD2, 5 bases. Trimming took 4 bases from V and 3 from J, leaving 7 bases between them. This CDR3 has 11 amino acids. Germline V gene sequence: CDR1 GTSNPN, CDR2 SVGIG (reference sequence). The CDR3 reads CAWTGDYEQYF. The DNA of the CDR3 is TGTGCCTGGACCGGGGACTACGAGCAGTACTTC.

The chain combines TRBV4-1 with TRBJ2-7; 10 positions agree with TRBD1. Germline CDR1 and CDR2: MGHRA and YSYEKL. Trimming cost V 5 bases and J 1 base; bases outside gene matches: 5. The CDR3 length is 15 residues. CDR3 DNA sequence: TGCGCCAGCAGCACCCGGACAGGGGGATCCTACGAGCAGTACTTC. It translates to CASSTRTGGSYEQYF.

V is TRBV18 and J is TRBJ2-1; TRBD1 matches at 7 bases. The J segment lost 16 bases and the V segment lost 3 bases, leaving 9 bases of the junction unmatched. The CDR3 covers 12 residues. In germline, CDR1 is KGHSH, CDR2 LQKENI. The CDR3 sequence is CASSPKGGLNFF. CDR3 DNA sequence: TGTGCCAGCTCACCGAAAGGGGGCCTGAATTTCTTC.